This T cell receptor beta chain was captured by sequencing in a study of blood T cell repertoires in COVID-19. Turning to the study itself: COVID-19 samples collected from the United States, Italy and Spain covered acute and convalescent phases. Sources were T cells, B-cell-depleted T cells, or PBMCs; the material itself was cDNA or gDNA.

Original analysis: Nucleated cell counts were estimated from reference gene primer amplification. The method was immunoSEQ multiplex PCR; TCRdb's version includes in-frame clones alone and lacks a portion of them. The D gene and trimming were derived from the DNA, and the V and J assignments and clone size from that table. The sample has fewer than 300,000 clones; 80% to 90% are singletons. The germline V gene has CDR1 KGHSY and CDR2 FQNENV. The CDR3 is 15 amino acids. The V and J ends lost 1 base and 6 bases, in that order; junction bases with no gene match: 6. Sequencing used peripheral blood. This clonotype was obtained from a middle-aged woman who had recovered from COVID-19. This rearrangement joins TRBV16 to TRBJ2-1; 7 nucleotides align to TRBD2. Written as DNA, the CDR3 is TGTGCCAGCAGCCAATTCAGCGGGACCCGCAATGAGCAGTTCTTC. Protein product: CASSQFSGTRNEQFF.